This is a list of T cell receptor beta chains from one sample in a study of control samples from healthy donors and cancer patients. The protocol was immunoSEQ multiplex PCR, while the TCRdb copy is restricted to in-frame clones and leaves out a portion. The sample includes about 100,000 clones, about 90% of them seen just once. The sample consisted of blood. Receptor source: a woman aged 45-59 years in good health. The CDR3 runs from the conserved cysteine through the conserved F or W. A D gene is named only where the DNA matches it firmly. Clone size is given for some rows only: seen once, a few or many times, or a class if the clone is expanded.

V gene	clone size	D gene	J gene	CDR3 DNA	CDR3 protein
TRBV10-2	NA	NA	TRBJ1-1	TGCGCCAGCAGTGAGAGGGGGGGCAGGGGGAACACTGAAGCTTTCTTT	CASSERGGRGNTEAFF
TRBV20-1	NA	NA	TRBJ1-2	TGCAGTGCTAGTCGAGGGCGGGGAGACTATGGCTACACCTTC	CSASRGRGDYGYTF
TRBV20-1	NA	NA	TRBJ2-1	TGCAGTGCCCTTCGGCGTGAGCAGTTCTTC	CSALRREQFF
TRBV9	NA	NA	TRBJ1-5	TGTGCCAGCAATCGGGGGGAAGCAATTCAGCCCCAGCATTTT	CASNRGEAIQPQHF
TRBV5-4	NA	NA	TRBJ2-7	TGTGCCAGCAGATTGACTTTTTCCCAGGAGCAGTACTTC	CASRLTFSQEQYF
TRBV20-1	NA	NA	TRBJ1-1	TGCAGTGCTAGTGGGACGGGGGTATATTCTACTGAAGCTTTCTTT	CSASGTGVYSTEAFF
TRBV7-9	NA	NA	TRBJ1-2	TGTGCCAGCAGCCAGCAGGAAGGTGGCTACACCTTC	CASSQQEGGYTF
TRBV11-2	NA	TRBD2	TRBJ2-5	TGTGCCAGCAGCCCGGGAGGGCGGCGAGAGACCCAGTACTTC	CASSPGGRRETQYF
TRBV9	NA	TRBD1	TRBJ1-2	TGTGCCAGCAGCGCCACAGGGGGAAGGGGCTACACCTTC	CASSATGGRGYTF
TRBV19	NA	NA	TRBJ1-2	TGTGCCAGCTTAAAGGGGGGTACAGGGATGCTCGCGGATGGCTACACCTTC	CASLKGGTGMLADGYTF
TRBV4-2	NA	NA	TRBJ2-5	TGTGCCAGCAGCCAAGTAGGAGTCCAGTCCGTCTCTGAGACCCAGTACTTC	CASSQVGVQSVSETQYF
TRBV4-3	NA	NA	TRBJ1-3	TGCGCCAGCAGTGGACACCACTCTGGAAACACCATATATTTT	CASSGHHSGNTIYF
TRBV19	once	NA	TRBJ1-1	TGTGCCAGTAGTATTTGGGGGAACACTGAAGCTTTCTTT	CASSIWGNTEAFF
TRBV24-1	NA	TRBD2	TRBJ2-1	TGTGCCACCGGACTAGCGGGTTACTCCTACAATGAGCAGTTCTTC	CATGLAGYSYNEQFF
TRBV27	NA	NA	TRBJ2-2	TGTGCCAGCAGGTACGGCGGTACGAACACCGGGGAGCTGTTTTTT	CASRYGGTNTGELFF
TRBV24-1	NA	NA	TRBJ1-1	TGTGCCACCAGTGATTCTACTGAAGCTTTCTTT	CATSDSTEAFF
TRBV4-2	NA	NA	TRBJ2-7	TGTGCCAGCAGCCCGGCATTCGGCACCTACGAGCAGTACTTC	CASSPAFGTYEQYF
TRBV5-4	NA	TRBD1	TRBJ1-5	TGTGCCAGCAGCTCACAGGGGTTCAATCAGCCCCAGCATTTT	CASSSQGFNQPQHF
TRBV10-3	NA	NA	TRBJ2-2	TGTGCCATCAGGGGTGGCGGGGAGCTGTTTTTT	CAIRGGGELFF
TRBV18	NA	TRBD1	TRBJ2-1	TGTGCCAGCTCACTTCAGCGGACAGGGGCATCCAACAATGAGCAGTTCTTC	CASSLQRTGASNNEQFF
TRBV24-1	NA	NA	TRBJ2-5	TGTGCCACCAGCGGAGTTGACCGAGGGGAGACCCAGTACTTC	CATSGVDRGETQYF
TRBV5-5	NA	NA	TRBJ1-1	TGTGCCAGCAGCTCTAGGTGGGAGACTGAAGCTTTCTTT	CASSSRWETEAFF
TRBV19	NA	NA	TRBJ2-5	TGTGCCAGTAGTATAGCCCCTAGCGAACAAGAGACCCAGTACTTC	CASSIAPSEQETQYF
TRBV10-3	few	NA	TRBJ2-2	TGTGCCACAGCAGCCACTGGTGGGGAAAACCGGGAGCTGTTTTTT	CATAATGGENRELFF
TRBV4-1	NA	NA	TRBJ2-5	TGCGCCAGCAGCCATCAATCCCGACAGTGGGAAGAGACCCAGTACTTC	CASSHQSRQWEETQYF
TRBV19	few	TRBD1	TRBJ2-5	TGTGCCACCCGCTGGGGACAGGGCAAGGAGACCCAGTACTTC	CATRWGQGKETQYF
TRBV6-5	NA	TRBD1	TRBJ2-1	TGTGCCAGCAGGTCCGGGACAGTCAATGAGCAGTTCTTC	CASRSGTVNEQFF
TRBV15	NA	NA	TRBJ2-3	TGTGCCACCAGCATAATAACGACAGATACGCAGTATTTT	CATSIITTDTQYF
TRBV15	NA	NA	TRBJ1-1	TGTGCCACCAGCAGTTTAGGACAGCCGAACACTGAAGCTTTCTTT	CATSSLGQPNTEAFF
TRBV9	NA	NA	TRBJ2-3	TGTGCCAGCAGCGTAAACCCAGATACGCAGTATTTT	CASSVNPDTQYF
TRBV30	NA	NA	TRBJ2-1	TGTGCCTGGAGCGGAATCGACCGGGATTGGGGGTACAATGAGCAGTTCTTC	CAWSGIDRDWGYNEQFF
TRBV11-2	NA	NA	TRBJ1-3	TGTGCCAGCAGCGCGACAGGAGTAACTGGAAACACCATATATTTT	CASSATGVTGNTIYF
TRBV20-1	NA	NA	TRBJ1-5	TGCAGTGCTAGTTCTGTCGGACAGAGTTACAGCCAGCCCCAGCATTTT	CSASSVGQSYSQPQHF
TRBV4-1	NA	NA	TRBJ1-3	TGCGCCAGCAGCCTTTTACGGGGCGGAAACACCATATATTTT	CASSLLRGGNTIYF
TRBV19	few	TRBD1	TRBJ2-3	TGTGCCAGTAGTATAACAGGGGGCGGCCCTGGAGATACGCAGTATTTT	CASSITGGGPGDTQYF
TRBV7-8	NA	NA	TRBJ2-7	TGTGCCAGCACCCTCCAGGGAGCAACCTCCTACGAGCAGTACTTC	CASTLQGATSYEQYF
TRBV9	NA	NA	TRBJ2-2	TGTGCCAGCAGCGGGAGAGGGGAGCTGTTTTTT	CASSGRGELFF
TRBV6-5	once	TRBD1	TRBJ2-7	TGTGCCAGCAGTTACTCTCACAGGGGCATGGACTACGAGCAGTACTTC	CASSYSHRGMDYEQYF
TRBV7-2	NA	NA	TRBJ2-3	TGTGCCAGCAGCTCTCAGTACACAGATACGCAGTATTTT	CASSSQYTDTQYF
TRBV19	once	NA	TRBJ1-4	TGTGCCAGTAGTATCAGGCGCAGGGAGGATGAAAAACTGTTTTTT	CASSIRRREDEKLFF
TRBV7-6	NA	NA	TRBJ2-1	TGTGCCAGCAGCTTAGCGGCCCTAGCGAAACCTTACAATGAGCAGTTCTTC	CASSLAALAKPYNEQFF
TRBV7-9	NA	TRBD1	TRBJ1-6	TGTGCCAGCAGCTTAGGCGGACAGGGTGATTCACCCCTCCACTTT	CASSLGGQGDSPLHF
TRBV6-6	NA	TRBD1	TRBJ1-2	TGTGCCAGCAGTTACTCTGGGGAGGGGGCAACCTATGGCTACACCTTC	CASSYSGEGATYGYTF
TRBV7-8	NA	NA	TRBJ1-2	TGTGCCAGCAGCTCCGGCCGAACTATCCGCTACACCTTC	CASSSGRTIRYTF
TRBV24-1	NA	NA	TRBJ1-3	TGTGGGAGGGGCGCTGGAAACACCATATATTTT	CGRGAGNTIYF
TRBV10-1	NA	NA	TRBJ2-5	TGCGCCAACCAAGAGACCCAGTACTTC	CANQETQYF
TRBV2	NA	NA	TRBJ1-1	TGTGCCAGCAGTGATGTCGGCTGGGTGACAGGAAACACTGAAGCTTTCTTT	CASSDVGWVTGNTEAFF
TRBV14	NA	TRBD2	TRBJ2-7	TGTGCCAGCAGCCAACTCCCGGGACTAGCTGTTGACGAGCAGTACTTC	CASSQLPGLAVDEQYF
TRBV13	NA	TRBD2	TRBJ2-1	TGTGCCAGCACCTCCGGGGCTAGCGGATTCTACAATGAGCAGTTCTTC	CASTSGASGFYNEQFF
TRBV5-1	NA	TRBD2	TRBJ2-1	TGCGCCAGCAGCTCTACTAGCGGGAGCTCCTACAATGAGCAGTTCTTC	CASSSTSGSSYNEQFF
TRBV2	NA	TRBD2	TRBJ2-7	TGTGCCAGCAGCCCAAGGGGCGGGGGAACTGATTCCTACGAGCAGTACTTC	CASSPRGGGTDSYEQYF
TRBV27	NA	TRBD1	TRBJ1-4	TGTGCCAGCAGTTTTATGAGGGTGACAGGGGGCGAAAAACTGTTTTTT	CASSFMRVTGGEKLFF
TRBV6-5	NA	NA	TRBJ1-2	TGTGCCAGCAGTTACGGGGGGGACTATGGCTACACCTTC	CASSYGGDYGYTF